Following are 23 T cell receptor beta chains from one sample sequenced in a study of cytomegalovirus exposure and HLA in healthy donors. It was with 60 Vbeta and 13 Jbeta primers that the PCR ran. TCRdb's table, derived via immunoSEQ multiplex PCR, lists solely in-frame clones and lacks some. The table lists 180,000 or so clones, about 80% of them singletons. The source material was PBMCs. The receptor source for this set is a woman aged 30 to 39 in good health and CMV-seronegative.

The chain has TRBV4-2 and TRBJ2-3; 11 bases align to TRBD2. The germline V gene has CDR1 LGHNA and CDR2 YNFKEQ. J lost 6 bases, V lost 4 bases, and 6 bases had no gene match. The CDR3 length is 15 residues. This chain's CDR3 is CASSRETSGVDTQYF. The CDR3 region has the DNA TGTGCCAGCAGCCGAGAGACTAGCGGGGTTGATACGCAGTATTTT.

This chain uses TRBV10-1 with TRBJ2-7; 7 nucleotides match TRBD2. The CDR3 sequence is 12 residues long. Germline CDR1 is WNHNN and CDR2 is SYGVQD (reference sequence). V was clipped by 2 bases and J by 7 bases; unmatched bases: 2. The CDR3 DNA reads TGCGCCAGCAGTGAGGGAGCGGGGGAGCAGTACTTC. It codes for CASSEGAGEQYF.

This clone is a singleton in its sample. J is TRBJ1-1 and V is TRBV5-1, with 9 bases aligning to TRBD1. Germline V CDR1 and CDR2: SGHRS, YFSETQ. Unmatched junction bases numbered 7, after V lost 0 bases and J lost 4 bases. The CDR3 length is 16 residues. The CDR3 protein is CASSLGPGQGRTEAFF. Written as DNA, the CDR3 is TGCGCCAGCAGCTTGGGACCGGGACAGGGTCGCACTGAAGCTTTCTTT. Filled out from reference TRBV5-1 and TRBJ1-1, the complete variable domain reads KAGVTQTPRYLIKTRGQQVTLSCSPISGHRSVSWYQQTPGQGLQFLFEYFSETQRNKGNFPGRFSGRQFSNSRSEMNVSTLELGDSALYLCASSLGPGQGRTEAFFGQGTRLTVV.

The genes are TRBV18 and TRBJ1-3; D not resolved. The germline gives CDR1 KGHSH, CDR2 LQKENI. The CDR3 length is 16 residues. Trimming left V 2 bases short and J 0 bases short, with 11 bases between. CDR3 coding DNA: TGTGCCAGCTCACCATTCGACGGGAACTCTGGAAACACCATATATTTT. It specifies CASSPFDGNSGNTIYF.

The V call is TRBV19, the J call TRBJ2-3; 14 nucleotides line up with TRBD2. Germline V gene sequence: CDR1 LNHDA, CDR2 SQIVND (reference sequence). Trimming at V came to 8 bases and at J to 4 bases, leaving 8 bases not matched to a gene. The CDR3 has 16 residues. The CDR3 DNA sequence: TGTGCCAGTGCGAGGCGGACTAGCGGGGGGCCAGATACGCAGTATTTT. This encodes CASARRTSGGPDTQYF. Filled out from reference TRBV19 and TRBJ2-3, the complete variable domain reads DGGITQSPKYLFRKEGQNVTLSCEQNLNHDAMYWYRQDPGQGLRLIYYSQIVNDFQKGDIAEGYSVSREKKESFPLTVTSAQKNPTAFYLCASARRTSGGPDTQYFGPGTRLTVL.

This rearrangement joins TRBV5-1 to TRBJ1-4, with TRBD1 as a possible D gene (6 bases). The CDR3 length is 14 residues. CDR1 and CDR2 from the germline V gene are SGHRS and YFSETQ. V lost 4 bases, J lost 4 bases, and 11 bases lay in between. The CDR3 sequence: CASSGTSSNEKLFF. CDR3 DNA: TGCGCCAGCAGCGGGACAAGTAGTAATGAAAAACTGTTTTTT.

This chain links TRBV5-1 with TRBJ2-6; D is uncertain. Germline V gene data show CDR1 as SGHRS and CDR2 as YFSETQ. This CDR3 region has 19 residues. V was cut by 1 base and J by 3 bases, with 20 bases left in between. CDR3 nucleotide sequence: TGCGCCAGCAGCTTGTTGAAGGTTTTTGGGCTTAATGGGGCCAACGTCCTGACTTTC. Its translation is CASSLLKVFGLNGANVLTF.

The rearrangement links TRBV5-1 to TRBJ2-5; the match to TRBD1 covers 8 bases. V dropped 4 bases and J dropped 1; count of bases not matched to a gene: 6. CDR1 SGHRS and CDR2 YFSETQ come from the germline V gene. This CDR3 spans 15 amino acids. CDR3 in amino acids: CASSTGTGSQETQYF. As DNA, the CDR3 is TGCGCCAGCAGCACAGGGACAGGATCCCAAGAGACCCAGTACTTC. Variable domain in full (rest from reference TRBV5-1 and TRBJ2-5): KAGVTQTPRYLIKTRGQQVTLSCSPISGHRSVSWYQQTPGQGLQFLFEYFSETQRNKGNFPGRFSGRQFSNSRSEMNVSTLELGDSALYLCASSTGTGSQETQYFGPGTRLLVL.

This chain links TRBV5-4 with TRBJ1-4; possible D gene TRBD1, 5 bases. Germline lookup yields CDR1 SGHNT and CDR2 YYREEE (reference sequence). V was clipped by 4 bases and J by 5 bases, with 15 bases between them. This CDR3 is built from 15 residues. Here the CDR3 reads CASSPGGVLNEKLFF. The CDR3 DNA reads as TGTGCCAGCAGCCCTGGGGGGGTTCTCAATGAAAAACTGTTTTTT.

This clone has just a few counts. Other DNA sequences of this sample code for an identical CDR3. The CDR3: CASSLGVGQGQETQYF. The CDR3 bases are TGCGCCAGCAGCTTGGGGGTTGGGCAGGGCCAAGAGACCCAGTACTTC. The genes are TRBV5-1 and TRBJ2-5; D is possibly TRBD1 (5 bases). Trimming stripped 0 bases from V and 1 base from J, with 13 bases between. Germline loops: CDR1 SGHRS, CDR2 YFSETQ. The CDR3 totals 16 residues.

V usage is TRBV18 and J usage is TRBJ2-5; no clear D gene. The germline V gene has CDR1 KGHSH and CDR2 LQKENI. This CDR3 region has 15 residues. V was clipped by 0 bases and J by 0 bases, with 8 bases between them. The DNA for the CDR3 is TGTGCCAGCTCACCACCGGCTCAGTACCAAGAGACCCAGTACTTC. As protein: CASSPPAQYQETQYF.

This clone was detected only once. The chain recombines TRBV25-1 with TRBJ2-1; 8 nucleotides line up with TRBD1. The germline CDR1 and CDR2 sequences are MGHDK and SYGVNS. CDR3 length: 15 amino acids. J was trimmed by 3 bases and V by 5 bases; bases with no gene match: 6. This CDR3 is CASSPRTGYYNEQFF. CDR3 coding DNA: TGTGCCAGCAGTCCAAGGACAGGGTACTACAATGAGCAGTTCTTC.

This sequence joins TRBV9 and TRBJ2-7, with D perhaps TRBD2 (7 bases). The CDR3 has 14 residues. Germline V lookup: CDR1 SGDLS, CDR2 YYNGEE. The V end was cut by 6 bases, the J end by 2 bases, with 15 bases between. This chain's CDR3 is CASTKGGGTYEQYF. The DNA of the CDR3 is TGTGCCAGCACCAAAGGGGGGGGGACCTACGAGCAGTACTTC.

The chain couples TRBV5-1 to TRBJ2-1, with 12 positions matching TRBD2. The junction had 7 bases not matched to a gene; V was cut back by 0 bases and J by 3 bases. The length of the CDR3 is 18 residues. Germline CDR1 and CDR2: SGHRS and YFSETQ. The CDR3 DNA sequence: TGCGCCAGCAGCTTGGGCCGACTAGCGGGGGCCCTCTACAATGAGCAGTTCTTC. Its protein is CASSLGRLAGALYNEQFF. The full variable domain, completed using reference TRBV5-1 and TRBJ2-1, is KAGVTQTPRYLIKTRGQQVTLSCSPISGHRSVSWYQQTPGQGLQFLFEYFSETQRNKGNFPGRFSGRQFSNSRSEMNVSTLELGDSALYLCASSLGRLAGALYNEQFFGPGTRLTVL.

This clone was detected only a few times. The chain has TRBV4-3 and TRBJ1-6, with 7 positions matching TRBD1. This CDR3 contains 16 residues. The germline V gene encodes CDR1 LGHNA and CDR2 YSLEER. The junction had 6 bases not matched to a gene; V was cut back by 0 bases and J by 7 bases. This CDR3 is CASSQDWGRGNSPLHF. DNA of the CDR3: TGCGCCAGCAGCCAAGATTGGGGCAGGGGGAATTCACCCCTCCACTTT.

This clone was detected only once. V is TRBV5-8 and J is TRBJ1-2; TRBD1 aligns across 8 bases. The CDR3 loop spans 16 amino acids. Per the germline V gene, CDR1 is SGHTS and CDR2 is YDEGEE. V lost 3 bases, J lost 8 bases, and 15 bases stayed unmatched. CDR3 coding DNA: TGTGCCAGCAGCTCTACGCGGGCAGGGGGCGAATGGGGCTACACCTTC. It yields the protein CASSSTRAGGEWGYTF.

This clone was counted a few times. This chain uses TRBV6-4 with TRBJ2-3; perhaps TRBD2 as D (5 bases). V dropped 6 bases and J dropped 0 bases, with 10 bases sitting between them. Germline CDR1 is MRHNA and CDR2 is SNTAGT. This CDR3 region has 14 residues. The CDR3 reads CASSQEASTDTQYF. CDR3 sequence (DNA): TGTGCCAGCAGCCAGGAGGCCAGCACAGATACGCAGTATTTT.

The DNA for the CDR3 is TGTGCCAGCAGGAGAAACCGGGACAGGGGCCACGAGCAGTACTTC. It translates to CASRRNRDRGHEQYF. J is TRBJ2-7 and V is TRBV6-5, with TRBD1 matching 10 bases. The CDR3 length is 15 residues. Per germline, CDR1 MNHEY and CDR2 SVGAGI. Losses at the gene ends were 6 bases for V and 5 bases for J; bases not matched to a gene: 10.

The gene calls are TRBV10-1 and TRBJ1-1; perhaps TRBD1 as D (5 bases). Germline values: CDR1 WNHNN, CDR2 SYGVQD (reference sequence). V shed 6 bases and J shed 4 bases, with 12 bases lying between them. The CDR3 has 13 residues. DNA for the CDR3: TGCGCCAGCAGCCCAGGCGGGGGCACTGAAGCTTTCTTT. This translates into CASSPGGGTEAFF.

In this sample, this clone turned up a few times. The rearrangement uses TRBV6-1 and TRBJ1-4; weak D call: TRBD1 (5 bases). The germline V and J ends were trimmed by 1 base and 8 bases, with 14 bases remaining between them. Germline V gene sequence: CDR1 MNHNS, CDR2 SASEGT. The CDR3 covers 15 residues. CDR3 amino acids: CASSEDRGYREKLFF. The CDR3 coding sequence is TGTGCCAGCAGTGAAGATCGGGGGTATCGAGAAAAACTGTTTTTT.

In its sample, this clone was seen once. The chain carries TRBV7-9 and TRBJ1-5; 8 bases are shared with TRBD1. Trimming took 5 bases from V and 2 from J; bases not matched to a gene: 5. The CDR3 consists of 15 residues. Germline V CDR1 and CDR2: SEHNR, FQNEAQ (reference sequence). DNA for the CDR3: TGTGCCAGCAGCCCAGGGGGCCGGGGCAATCAGCCCCAGCATTTT. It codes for CASSPGGRGNQPQHF.

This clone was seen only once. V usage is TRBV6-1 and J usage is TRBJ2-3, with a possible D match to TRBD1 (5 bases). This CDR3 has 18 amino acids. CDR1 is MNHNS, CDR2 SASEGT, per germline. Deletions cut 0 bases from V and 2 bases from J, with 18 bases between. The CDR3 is CASSEAGRVEKDTDTQYF. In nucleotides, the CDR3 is TGTGCCAGCAGTGAAGCGGGCAGGGTAGAAAAAGACACAGATACGCAGTATTTT.

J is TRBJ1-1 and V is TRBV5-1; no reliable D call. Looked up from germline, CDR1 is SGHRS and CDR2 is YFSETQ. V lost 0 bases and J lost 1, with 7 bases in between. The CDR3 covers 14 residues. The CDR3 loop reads CASSLAARNTEAFF. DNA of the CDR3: TGCGCCAGCAGCTTGGCAGCGAGGAACACTGAAGCTTTCTTT.